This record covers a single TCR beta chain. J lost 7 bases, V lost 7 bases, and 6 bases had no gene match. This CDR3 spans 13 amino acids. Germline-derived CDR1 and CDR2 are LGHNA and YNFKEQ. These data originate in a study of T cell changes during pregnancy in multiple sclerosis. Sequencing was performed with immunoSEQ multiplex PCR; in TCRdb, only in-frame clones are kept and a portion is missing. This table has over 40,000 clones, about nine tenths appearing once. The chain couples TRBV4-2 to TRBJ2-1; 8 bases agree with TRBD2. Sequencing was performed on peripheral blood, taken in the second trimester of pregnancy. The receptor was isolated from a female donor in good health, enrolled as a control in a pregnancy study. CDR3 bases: TGTGCCAGCAAAGGGACTAGGGCTAATGAGCAGTTCTTC. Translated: CASKGTRANEQFF.